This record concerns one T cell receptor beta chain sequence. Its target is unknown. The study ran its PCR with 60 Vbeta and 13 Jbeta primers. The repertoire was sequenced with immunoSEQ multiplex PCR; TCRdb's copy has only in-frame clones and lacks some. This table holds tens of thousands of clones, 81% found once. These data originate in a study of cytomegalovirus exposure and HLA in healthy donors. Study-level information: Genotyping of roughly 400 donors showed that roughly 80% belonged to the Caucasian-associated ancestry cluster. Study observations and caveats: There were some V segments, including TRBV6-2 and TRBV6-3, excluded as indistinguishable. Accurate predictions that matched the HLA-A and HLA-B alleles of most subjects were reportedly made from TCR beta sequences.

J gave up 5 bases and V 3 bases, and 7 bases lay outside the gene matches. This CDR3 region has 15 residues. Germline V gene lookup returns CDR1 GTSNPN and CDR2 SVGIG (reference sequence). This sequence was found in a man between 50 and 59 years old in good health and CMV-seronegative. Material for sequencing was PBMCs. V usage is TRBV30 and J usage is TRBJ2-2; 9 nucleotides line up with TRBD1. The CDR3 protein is CAWRSGQGGTGELFF. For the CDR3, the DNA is TGTGCCTGGAGGTCGGGACAGGGCGGAACCGGGGAGCTGTTTTTT.